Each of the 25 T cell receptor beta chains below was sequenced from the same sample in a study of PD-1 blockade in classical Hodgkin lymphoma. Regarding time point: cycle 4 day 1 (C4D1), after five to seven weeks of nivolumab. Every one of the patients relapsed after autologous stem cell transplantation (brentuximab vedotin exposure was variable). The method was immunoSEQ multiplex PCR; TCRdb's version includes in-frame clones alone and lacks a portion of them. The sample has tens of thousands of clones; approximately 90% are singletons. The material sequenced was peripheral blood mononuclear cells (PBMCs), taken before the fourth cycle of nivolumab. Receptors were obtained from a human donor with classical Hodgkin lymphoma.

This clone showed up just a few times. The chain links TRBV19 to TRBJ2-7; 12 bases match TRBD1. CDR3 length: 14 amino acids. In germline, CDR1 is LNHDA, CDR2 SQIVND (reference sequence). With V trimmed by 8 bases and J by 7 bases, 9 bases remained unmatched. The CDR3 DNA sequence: TGTGCCAGTCAACCGGGACAGGGGGCTTATGAGCAGTACTTC. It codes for CASQPGQGAYEQYF. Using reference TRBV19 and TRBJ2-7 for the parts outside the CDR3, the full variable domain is DGGITQSPKYLFRKEGQNVTLSCEQNLNHDAMYWYRQDPGQGLRLIYYSQIVNDFQKGDIAEGYSVSREKKESFPLTVTSAQKNPTAFYLCASQPGQGAYEQYFGPGTRLTVT.

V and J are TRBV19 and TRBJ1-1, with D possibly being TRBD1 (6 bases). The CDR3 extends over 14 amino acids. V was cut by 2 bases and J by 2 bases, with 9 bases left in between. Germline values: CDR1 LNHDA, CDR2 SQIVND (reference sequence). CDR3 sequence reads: CASSIRGHNTEAFF. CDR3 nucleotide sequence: TGTGCCAGTAGTATAAGGGGACATAACACTGAAGCTTTCTTT.

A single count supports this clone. Written as DNA, the CDR3 is TGTGCCAGCTCACTCAACCTAGGGCTTAATTCACCCCTCCACTTT. Translating it yields CASSLNLGLNSPLHF. The V call is TRBV18, the J call TRBJ1-6; D ambiguous. CDR3 length: 15 amino acids. Germline V gene data show CDR1 as KGHSH and CDR2 as LQKENI. Trimming shortened V by 4 bases and J by 6 bases, and 13 bases separated the two germline ends.

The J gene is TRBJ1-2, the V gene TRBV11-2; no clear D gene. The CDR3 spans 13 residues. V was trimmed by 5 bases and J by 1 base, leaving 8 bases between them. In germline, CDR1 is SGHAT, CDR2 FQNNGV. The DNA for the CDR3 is TGTGCCAGCAGCCCCCGTATTAACTATGGCTACACCTTC. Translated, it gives CASSPRINYGYTF.

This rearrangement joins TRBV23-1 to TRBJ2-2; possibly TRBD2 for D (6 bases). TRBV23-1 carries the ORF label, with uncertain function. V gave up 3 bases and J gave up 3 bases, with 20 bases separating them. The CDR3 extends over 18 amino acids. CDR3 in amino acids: CASSHTGRPGGDTGELFF. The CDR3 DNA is TGCGCCAGCAGTCACACGGGACGTCCCGGGGGAGACACCGGGGAGCTGTTTTTT.

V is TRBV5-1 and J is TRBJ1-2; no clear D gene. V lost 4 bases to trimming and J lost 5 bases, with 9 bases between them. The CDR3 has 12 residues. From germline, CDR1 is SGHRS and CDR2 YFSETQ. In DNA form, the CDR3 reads TGCGCCAGCAGCACGGGAGCGTATGGCTACACCTTC. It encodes CASSTGAYGYTF. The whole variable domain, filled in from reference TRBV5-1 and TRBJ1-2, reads KAGVTQTPRYLIKTRGQQVTLSCSPISGHRSVSWYQQTPGQGLQFLFEYFSETQRNKGNFPGRFSGRQFSNSRSEMNVSTLELGDSALYLCASSTGAYGYTFGSGTRLTVV.

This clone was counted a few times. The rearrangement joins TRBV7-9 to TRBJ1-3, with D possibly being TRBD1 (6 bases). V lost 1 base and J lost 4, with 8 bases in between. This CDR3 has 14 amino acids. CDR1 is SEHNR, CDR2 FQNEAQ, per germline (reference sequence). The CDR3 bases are TGTGCCAGCAGCTTAGTCGGGGGCGGAAACACCATATATTTT. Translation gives CASSLVGGGNTIYF.

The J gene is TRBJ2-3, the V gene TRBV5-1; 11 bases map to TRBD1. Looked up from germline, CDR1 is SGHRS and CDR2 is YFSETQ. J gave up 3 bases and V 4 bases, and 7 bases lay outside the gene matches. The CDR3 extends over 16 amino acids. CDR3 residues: CASSPRTGGRTDTQYF. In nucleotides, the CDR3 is TGCGCCAGCAGCCCACGGACAGGGGGCAGGACAGATACGCAGTATTTT.

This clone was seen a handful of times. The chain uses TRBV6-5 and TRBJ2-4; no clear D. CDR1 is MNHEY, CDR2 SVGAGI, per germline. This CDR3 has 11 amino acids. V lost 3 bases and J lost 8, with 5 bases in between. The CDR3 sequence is CASSYLDIQYF. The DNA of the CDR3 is TGTGCCAGCAGTTATCTAGACATTCAGTACTTC.

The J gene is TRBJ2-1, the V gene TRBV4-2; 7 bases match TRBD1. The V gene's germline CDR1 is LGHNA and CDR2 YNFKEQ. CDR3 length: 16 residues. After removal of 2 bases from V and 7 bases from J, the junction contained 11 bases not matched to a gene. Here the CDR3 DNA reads TGTGCCAGCAGCCAAACTCCGAGACAGGGACCTAATGAGCAGTTCTTC. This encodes CASSQTPRQGPNEQFF.

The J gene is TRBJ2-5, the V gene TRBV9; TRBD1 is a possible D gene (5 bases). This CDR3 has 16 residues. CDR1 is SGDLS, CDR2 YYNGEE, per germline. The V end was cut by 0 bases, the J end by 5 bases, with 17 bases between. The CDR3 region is CASSVDRGRAGETQYF. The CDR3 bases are TGTGCCAGCAGCGTAGATAGGGGTCGGGCAGGGGAGACCCAGTACTTC.

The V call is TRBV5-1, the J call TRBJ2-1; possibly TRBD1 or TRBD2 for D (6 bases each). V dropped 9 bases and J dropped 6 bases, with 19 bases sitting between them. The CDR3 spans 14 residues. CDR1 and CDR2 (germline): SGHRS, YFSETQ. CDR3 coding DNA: TGCGCCACTTCCCTGGGGGCGGGGCCCAATGAGCAGTTCTTC. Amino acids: CATSLGAGPNEQFF.

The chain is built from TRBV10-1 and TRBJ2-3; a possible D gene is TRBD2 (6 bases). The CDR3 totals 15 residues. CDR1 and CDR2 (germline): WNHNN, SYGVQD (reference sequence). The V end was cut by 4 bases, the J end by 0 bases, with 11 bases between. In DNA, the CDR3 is TGCGCCAGCAGTGGGGACTCACCTAGCACAGATACGCAGTATTTT. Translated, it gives CASSGDSPSTDTQYF.

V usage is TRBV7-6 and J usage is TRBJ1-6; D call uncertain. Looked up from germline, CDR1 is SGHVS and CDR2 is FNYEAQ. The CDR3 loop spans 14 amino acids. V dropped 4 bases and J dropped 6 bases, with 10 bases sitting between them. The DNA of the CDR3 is TGTGCCAGCAGCTCTCGGGCCATTAATTCACCCCTCCACTTT. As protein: CASSSRAINSPLHF.

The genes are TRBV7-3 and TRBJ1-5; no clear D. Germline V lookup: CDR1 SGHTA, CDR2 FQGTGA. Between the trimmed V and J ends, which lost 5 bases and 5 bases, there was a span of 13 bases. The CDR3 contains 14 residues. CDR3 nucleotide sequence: TGTGCCAGCAGCCCCCCCTGGTCAGATCAGCCCCAGCATTTT. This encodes CASSPPWSDQPQHF.

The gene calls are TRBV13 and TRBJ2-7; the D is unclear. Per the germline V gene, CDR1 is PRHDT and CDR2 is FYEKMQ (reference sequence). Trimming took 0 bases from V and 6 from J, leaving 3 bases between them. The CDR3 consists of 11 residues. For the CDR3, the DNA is TGTGCCAGCAGCTTAGGCCCCGAGCAGTACTTC. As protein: CASSLGPEQYF.

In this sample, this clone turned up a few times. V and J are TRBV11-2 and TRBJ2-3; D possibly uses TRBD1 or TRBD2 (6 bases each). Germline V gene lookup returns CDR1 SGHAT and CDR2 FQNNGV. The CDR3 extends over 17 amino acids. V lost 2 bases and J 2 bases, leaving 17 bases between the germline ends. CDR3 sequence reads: CASSLRGFIADTDTQYF. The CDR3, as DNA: TGTGCCAGCAGCTTAAGGGGGTTTATAGCGGACACAGATACGCAGTATTTT. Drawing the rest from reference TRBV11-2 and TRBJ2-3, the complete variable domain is EAGVAQSPRYKIIEKRQSVAFWCNPISGHATLYWYQQILGQGPKLLIQFQNNGVVDDSQLPKDRFSAERLKGVDSTLKIQPAKLEDSAVYLCASSLRGFIADTDTQYFGPGTRLTVL.

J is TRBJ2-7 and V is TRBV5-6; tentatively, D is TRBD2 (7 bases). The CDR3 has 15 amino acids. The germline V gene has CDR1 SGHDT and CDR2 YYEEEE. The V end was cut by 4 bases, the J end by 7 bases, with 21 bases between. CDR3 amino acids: CASSQWGGGASEQYF. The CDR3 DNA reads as TGTGCCAGCAGCCAATGGGGGGGCGGAGCAAGTGAGCAGTACTTC.

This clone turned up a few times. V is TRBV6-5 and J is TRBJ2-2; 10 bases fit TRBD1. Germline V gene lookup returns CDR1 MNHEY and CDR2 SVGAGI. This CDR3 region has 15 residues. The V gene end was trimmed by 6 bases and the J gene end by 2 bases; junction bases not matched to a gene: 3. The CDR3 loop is CASRQTGGNTGELFF. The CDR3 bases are TGTGCCAGCAGACAGACAGGGGGCAACACCGGGGAGCTGTTTTTT.

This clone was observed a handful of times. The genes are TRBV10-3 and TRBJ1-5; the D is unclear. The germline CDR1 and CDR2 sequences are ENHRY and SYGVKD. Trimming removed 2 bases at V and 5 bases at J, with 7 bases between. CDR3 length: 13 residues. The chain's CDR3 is CAISEGRDQPQHF. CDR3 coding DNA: TGTGCCATCAGTGAGGGGAGGGATCAGCCCCAGCATTTT.

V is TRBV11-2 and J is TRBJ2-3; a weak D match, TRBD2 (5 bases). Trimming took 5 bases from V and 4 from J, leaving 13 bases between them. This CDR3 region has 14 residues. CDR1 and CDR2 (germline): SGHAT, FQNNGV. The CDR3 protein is CASSSRTSSDTQYF. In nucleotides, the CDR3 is TGTGCCAGCAGCAGCCGCACTAGTTCAGATACGCAGTATTTT. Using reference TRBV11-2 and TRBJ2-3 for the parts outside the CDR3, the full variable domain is EAGVAQSPRYKIIEKRQSVAFWCNPISGHATLYWYQQILGQGPKLLIQFQNNGVVDDSQLPKDRFSAERLKGVDSTLKIQPAKLEDSAVYLCASSSRTSSDTQYFGPGTRLTVL.

The DNA of the CDR3 is TGTGCCAGCAGTTCCGGACGGTACACAGATACGCAGTATTTT. As protein: CASSSGRYTDTQYF. The rearrangement links TRBV2 to TRBJ2-3; D remains ambiguous. Trimming shortened V by 5 bases and J by 2 bases, and 11 bases separated the two germline ends. The CDR3 spans 14 residues. Looked up from germline, CDR1 is SNHLY and CDR2 is FYNNEI. Complete variable domain (other parts from reference TRBV2 and TRBJ2-3): EPEVTQTPSHQVTQMGQEVILRCVPISNHLYFYWYRQILGQKVEFLVSFYNNEISEKSEIFDDQFSVERPDGSNFTLKIRSTKLEDSAMYFCASSSGRYTDTQYFGPGTRLTVL.

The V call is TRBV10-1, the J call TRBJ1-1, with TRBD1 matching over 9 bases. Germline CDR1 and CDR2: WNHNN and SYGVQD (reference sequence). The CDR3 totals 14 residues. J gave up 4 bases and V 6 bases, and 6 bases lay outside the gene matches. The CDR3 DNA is TGCGCCAGCAGCGCCGGACAGGGGAGCACTGAAGCTTTCTTT. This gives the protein CASSAGQGSTEAFF.

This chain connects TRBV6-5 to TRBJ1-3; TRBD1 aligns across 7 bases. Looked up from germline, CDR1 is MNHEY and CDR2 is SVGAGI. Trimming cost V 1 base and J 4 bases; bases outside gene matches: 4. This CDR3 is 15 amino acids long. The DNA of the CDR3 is TGTGCCAGCAGTTACTTCGGACAGGCGGGAAACACCATATATTTT. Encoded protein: CASSYFGQAGNTIYF.

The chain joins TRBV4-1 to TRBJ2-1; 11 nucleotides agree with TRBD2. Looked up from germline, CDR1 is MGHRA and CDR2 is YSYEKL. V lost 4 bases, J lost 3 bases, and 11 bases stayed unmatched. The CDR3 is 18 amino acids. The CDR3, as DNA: TGCGCCAGCAGCCTTGACCCGGGACTAGCGGTAGACTACAATGAGCAGTTCTTC. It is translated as CASSLDPGLAVDYNEQFF.